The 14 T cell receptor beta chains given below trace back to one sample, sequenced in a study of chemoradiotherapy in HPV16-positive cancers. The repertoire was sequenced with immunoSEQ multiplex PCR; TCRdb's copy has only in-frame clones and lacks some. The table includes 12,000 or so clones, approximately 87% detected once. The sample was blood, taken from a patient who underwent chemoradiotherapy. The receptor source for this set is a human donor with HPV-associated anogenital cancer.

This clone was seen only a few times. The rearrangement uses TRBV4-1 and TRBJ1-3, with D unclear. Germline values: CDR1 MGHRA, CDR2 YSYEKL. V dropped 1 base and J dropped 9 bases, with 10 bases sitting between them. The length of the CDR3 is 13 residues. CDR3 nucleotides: TGCGCCAGCAGCCAAGTATCTGTCGGCACCATATATTTT. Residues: CASSQVSVGTIYF.

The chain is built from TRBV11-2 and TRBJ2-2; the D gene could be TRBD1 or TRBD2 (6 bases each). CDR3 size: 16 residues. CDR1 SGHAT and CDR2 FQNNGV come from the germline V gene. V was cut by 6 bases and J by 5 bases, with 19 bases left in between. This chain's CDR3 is CASSPRRGARTGELFF. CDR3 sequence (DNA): TGTGCCAGCAGTCCGAGAAGGGGGGCGCGGACCGGGGAGCTGTTTTTT.

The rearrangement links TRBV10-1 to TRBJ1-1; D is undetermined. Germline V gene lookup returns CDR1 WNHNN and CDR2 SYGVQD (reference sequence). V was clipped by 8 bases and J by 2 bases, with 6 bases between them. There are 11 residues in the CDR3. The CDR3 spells CASRGNTEAFF. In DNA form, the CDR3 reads TGCGCCAGCCGCGGAAACACTGAAGCTTTCTTT.

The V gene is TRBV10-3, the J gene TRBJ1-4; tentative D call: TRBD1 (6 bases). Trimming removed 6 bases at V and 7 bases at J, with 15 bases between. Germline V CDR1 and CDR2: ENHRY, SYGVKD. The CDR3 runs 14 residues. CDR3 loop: CAISGGPGREKLFF. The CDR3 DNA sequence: TGTGCCATCAGCGGGGGGCCAGGGCGTGAAAAACTGTTTTTT.

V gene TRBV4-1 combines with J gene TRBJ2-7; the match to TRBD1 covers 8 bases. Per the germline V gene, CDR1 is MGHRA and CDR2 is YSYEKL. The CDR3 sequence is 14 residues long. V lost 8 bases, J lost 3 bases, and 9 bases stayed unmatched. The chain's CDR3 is CASGKRTGNYEQYF. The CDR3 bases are TGCGCCAGCGGTAAAAGGACAGGGAACTACGAGCAGTACTTC.

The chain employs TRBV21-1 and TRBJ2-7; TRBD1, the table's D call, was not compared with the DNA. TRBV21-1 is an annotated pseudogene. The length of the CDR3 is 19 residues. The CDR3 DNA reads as TGTGCCAGCAGCAGAGCCTATATCCCTATTTCCAGGGAAGAGAACGAGCAGTACTTC. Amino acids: CASSRAYIPISREENEQYF.

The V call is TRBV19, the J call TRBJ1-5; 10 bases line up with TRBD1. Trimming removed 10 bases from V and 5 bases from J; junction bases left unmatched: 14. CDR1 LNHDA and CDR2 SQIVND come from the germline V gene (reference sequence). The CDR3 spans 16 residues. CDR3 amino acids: CATTPGTGDPYQPQHF. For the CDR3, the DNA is TGTGCCACTACCCCCGGGACAGGGGACCCTTATCAGCCCCAGCATTTT. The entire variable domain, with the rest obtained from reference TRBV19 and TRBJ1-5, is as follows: DGGITQSPKYLFRKEGQNVTLSCEQNLNHDAMYWYRQDPGQGLRLIYYSQIVNDFQKGDIAEGYSVSREKKESFPLTVTSAQKNPTAFYLCATTPGTGDPYQPQHFGDGTRLSIL.

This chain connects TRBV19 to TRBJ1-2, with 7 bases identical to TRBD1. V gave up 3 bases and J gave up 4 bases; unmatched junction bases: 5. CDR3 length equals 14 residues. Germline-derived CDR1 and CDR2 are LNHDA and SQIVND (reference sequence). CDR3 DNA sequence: TGTGCCAGTAGTATCGGCAGGGGGACCTATGGCTACACCTTC. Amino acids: CASSIGRGTYGYTF.

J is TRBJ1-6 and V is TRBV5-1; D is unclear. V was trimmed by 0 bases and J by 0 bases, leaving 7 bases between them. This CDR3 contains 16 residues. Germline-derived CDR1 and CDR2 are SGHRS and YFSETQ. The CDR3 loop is CASSLGASSYNSPLHF. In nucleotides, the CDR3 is TGCGCCAGCAGCTTGGGGGCCAGCTCCTATAATTCACCCCTCCACTTT.

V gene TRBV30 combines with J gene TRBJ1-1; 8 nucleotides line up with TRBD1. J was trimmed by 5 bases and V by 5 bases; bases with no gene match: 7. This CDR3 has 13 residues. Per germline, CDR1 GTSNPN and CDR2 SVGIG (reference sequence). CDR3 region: CAWGPGGLTEAFF. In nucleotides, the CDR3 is TGTGCCTGGGGACCAGGGGGCCTTACTGAAGCTTTCTTT.

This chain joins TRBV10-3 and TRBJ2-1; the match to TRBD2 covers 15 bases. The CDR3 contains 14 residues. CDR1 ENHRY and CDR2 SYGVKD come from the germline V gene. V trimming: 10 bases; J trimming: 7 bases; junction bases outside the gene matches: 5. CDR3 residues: CATSGTSGGNEQFF. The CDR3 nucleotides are TGTGCCACCTCCGGGACTAGCGGGGGGAATGAGCAGTTCTTC.

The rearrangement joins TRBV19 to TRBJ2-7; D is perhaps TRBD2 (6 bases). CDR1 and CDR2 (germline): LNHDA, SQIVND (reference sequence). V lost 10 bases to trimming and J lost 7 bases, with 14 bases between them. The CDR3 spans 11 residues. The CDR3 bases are TGTGCCACGAAGCCGGGGGAAGAGCAGTACTTC. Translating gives CATKPGEEQYF.

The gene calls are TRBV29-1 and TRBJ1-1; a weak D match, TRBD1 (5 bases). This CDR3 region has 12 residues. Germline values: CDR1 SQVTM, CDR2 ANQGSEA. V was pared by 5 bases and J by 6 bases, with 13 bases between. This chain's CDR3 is CSVTGGAPEAFF. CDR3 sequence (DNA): TGCAGCGTTACAGGCGGGGCCCCTGAAGCTTTCTTT.

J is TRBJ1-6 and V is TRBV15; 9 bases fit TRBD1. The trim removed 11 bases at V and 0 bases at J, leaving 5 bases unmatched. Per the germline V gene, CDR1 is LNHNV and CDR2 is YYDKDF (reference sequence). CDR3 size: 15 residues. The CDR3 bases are TGTGCCTCGGGGACAGGGAGCTCCTATAATTCACCCCTCCACTTT. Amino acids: CASGTGSSYNSPLHF.